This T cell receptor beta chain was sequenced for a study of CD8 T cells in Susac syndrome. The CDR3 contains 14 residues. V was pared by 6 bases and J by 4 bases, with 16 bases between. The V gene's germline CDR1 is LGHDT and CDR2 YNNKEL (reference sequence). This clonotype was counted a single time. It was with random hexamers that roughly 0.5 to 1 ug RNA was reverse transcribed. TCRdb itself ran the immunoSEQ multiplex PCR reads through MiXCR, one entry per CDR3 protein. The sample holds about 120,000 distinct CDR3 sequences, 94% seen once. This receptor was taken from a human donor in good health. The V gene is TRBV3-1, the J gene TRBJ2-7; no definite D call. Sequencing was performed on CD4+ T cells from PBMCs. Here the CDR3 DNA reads TGTGCCAGCAGTCGCCATAGAGAGAGATACGAGCAGTACTTC. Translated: CASSRHRERYEQYF.